Reported below is one T cell receptor (beta chain). This clone was seen only a few times. What antigen it recognizes has not been identified. No base-level quality is on record; no much larger clone is a single base apart. A FACSAria II was used to sort memory CD4+ T cells, defined as single viable CD3+CD4+CD8-CD45RO+ cells. CMV serostatus was determined using a Roche Elecsys assay that detects serum IgG against CMV pp150, pp28, p38 and p52. After the samples were thawed, total CD4+ T cells were enriched through positive selection using CD4 magnetic microbeads. The samples came from a different study that was designed specifically to examine the CD4+ T cell memory repertoire. Peripheral blood mononuclear cells were isolated and cryopreserved according to standard operating procedures, and serum was stored at -80 degrees C. The staining used CD3-PerCP (BW264/56), CD4-APC (RPA-T4), CD45RO-PE (UCHT1) and CD8-Pacific Orange (3B5) antibodies, and Sytox blue was used to exclude non-viable cells.

The junction carries 5 bases between V and J, which are trimmed by 3 bases and 7 bases respectively. The germline V gene supplies CDR1 SGHRS and CDR2 YFSETQ. The CDR3 starts with the cysteine, ends with the phenylalanine, and has 12 residues. The entry retains the CDR3 DNA only, 36 bases that are in frame from base 1. This sample is drawn from a study of memory CD4+ T cells and cytomegalovirus serostatus (dated by TCRdb to about 2019). For the study in its entirety: A total of about 35 healthy Belgian adults, of whom 9 were CMV seropositive and some 24 were CMV seronegative, were included in the cohort. The study sequenced CD4+ memory TCRbeta repertoires of a Belgian cohort with known cytomegalovirus serostatus to replicate a published TCR-based CMV serostatus classifier.

Genomic DNA was extracted from sorted cells with the Quick-DNA Microprep Kit. TCRbeta DNA was amplified with the immunoSEQ hsTCRbeta kit following the manufacturer's protocol. An Illumina MiSeq instrument was used to sequence the TCRbeta libraries. The original methods were these. Following removal of out-of-frame sequences, 2,204,828 distinct TCRbeta sequences were retained, with an average of roughly 70,000 per individual. Each individual was scored according to the count of some 160 previously reported CMV-associated TCRbeta sequences and the total productive distinct TCRbeta count. A beta-binomial model was reimplemented in Python, and random forests from scikit-learn, run with default parameters, were trained on data from the US cohort. Classifier performance on the Belgian cohort was summarized as median AUC with percentile confidence intervals calculated over 10,000 bootstrap iterations. Sourced from immuneACCESS, this table was stored by TCRdb with only in-frame sequences that have V and J called. A share of the clones is absent; for the studies checked, an unresolved V gene accounts for under half, and the remainder has no known explanation. V and J calls plus clone size are reproduced from that table; the DNA served to infer D and trimming. The sample table contains 50,000 to 70,000 clones; only one count was recorded for roughly 80% of them. The ten largest clonotypes hold about 0.86% of the sample.

Paper-wide results and their limitations: For predicting CMV serostatus, the median bootstrapped AUC was approximately 0.95 using the original framework and less than 0.93 using a US-trained random forest. The original-framework classifier achieved a median bootstrapped AUC of about 0.94 with a 95% CI of 0.76-1.00 on the Belgian cohort. Results were interpreted as suggesting that the CMV-associated TCR signature is largely present in the CD4+ memory repertoire. Among the roughly 160 previously reported CMV-associated TCRbeta sequences, approximately 70 showed up in the CD4+ memory repertoires, with each one found in between one and five individuals. Only CD4+CD45RO+ memory cells were sequenced, unlike the original study, which covered naive and memory CD4+ and CD8+ populations.

The receptor comes from an adult in good health and CMV-seronegative. The chain employs TRBV5-1 and TRBJ1-6; the D gene identity is not certain. The sequenced sample consisted of memory CD4+ T cells from blood. The bases are TGCGCCAGCAGCTCTTGGAATTCACCCCTCCACTTT. It is translated as CASSSWNSPLHF.